These 14 T cell receptor beta chains came from one sample sequenced in a study of T cells in Graves' hyperthyroidism and ophthalmopathy. TCR beta CDR3 sequences were amplified from RNA transcripts. A first-round RT-PCR of the TCR CDR3 used the HTBI primer set. TCRdb fed the multiplex PCR reads into MiXCR, producing one record per CDR3 protein. Of 500,000 to 750,000 distinct CDR3 sequences listed, over 12% are singletons. Sequenced: blood. These receptor sequences come from a woman under 30 with Graves' ophthalmopathy.

This clonotype was recorded at least ten times. The gene calls are TRBV6-2 or TRBV6-3 and TRBJ2-7, with D perhaps TRBD1 (5 bases). In germline, CDR1 is MNHEY, CDR2 SVGEGT. V gave up 2 bases and J gave up 3 bases, with 14 bases separating them. The CDR3 spans 15 residues. For the CDR3, the DNA is TGTGCCAGCAGTTACGGGCAGGGATCAAACTACGAGCAGTACTTC. Translated: CASSYGQGSNYEQYF.

This clonotype has ten or more counts. The V gene is TRBV3-1, the J gene TRBJ1-6; 7 positions agree with TRBD1. CDR1 is LGHDT and CDR2 is YNNKEL in the germline V gene (reference sequence). The CDR3 is 14 residues long. The V and J ends lost 1 base and 9 bases, in that order; junction bases with no gene match: 3. The CDR3 loop reads CASSQVQGVSPLHF. The CDR3 nucleotides are TGTGCCAGCAGCCAAGTGCAGGGGGTTTCACCCCTCCACTTT.

This clonotype was detected ten times or more. V is TRBV6-2 or TRBV6-3 and J is TRBJ2-3, with 9 bases lining up with TRBD2. The CDR3 runs to 16 residues. Germline V gene lookup returns CDR1 MNHEY and CDR2 SVGEGT. With V trimmed by 6 bases and J by 5 bases, 12 bases remained unmatched. In DNA, the CDR3 is TGTGCCAGCAGGCCGGGAAGGACTAGCGTTTTAGATACGCAGTATTTT. Translation gives CASRPGRTSVLDTQYF.

This clonotype was recorded a few times. This chain connects TRBV28 to TRBJ2-7; D is unclear. The CDR3 runs 14 residues. Trimming left V 5 bases short and J 4 bases short, with 15 bases between. Germline lookup yields CDR1 MDHEN and CDR2 SYDVKM. CDR3 loop: CASSPHSGNYEQYF. CDR3 coding DNA: TGTGCCAGCAGTCCCCACTCTGGGAATTACGAGCAGTACTTC.

This clonotype showed up just a few times. This chain links TRBV9 with TRBJ2-1; 9 bases fit TRBD2. The length of the CDR3 is 17 residues. CDR1 and CDR2 from the germline V gene are SGDLS and YYNGEE. With V trimmed by 7 bases and J by 0 bases, 11 bases remained unmatched. CDR3 bases: TGTGCCAGCGCCCCCGGGACTAGCACCCTCTCCTACAATGAGCAGTTCTTC. Protein sequence: CASAPGTSTLSYNEQFF.

V usage is TRBV12-5 and J usage is TRBJ2-2, with D unclear. V lost 2 bases and J 0 bases, leaving 10 bases between the germline ends. The CDR3 is made up of 16 amino acids. Germline CDR1 is LGHNT and CDR2 is FRNRAP. CDR3: CASGLRLKPNTGELFF. CDR3 sequence (DNA): TGTGCTAGTGGTTTGAGGCTGAAACCGAACACCGGGGAGCTGTTTTTT.

This clonotype has ten or more counts. The rearrangement uses TRBV28 and TRBJ1-4, with 9 nucleotides matching TRBD1. V trimming: 9 bases; J trimming: 6 bases; junction bases outside the gene matches: 11. Germline-derived CDR1 and CDR2 are MDHEN and SYDVKM. This CDR3 contains 15 residues. The CDR3 DNA reads TGTGCCAGTAGCCCCCGGGACAGGGTGTATGAAAAACTGTTTTTT. Protein: CASSPRDRVYEKLFF.

This clonotype was counted a few times. J is TRBJ1-5 and V is TRBV10-3, with a tentative D call TRBD1 (5 bases). The CDR3 is made up of 15 amino acids. CDR1 ENHRY and CDR2 SYGVKD come from the germline V gene. The germline V and J ends were trimmed by 6 bases and 2 bases, with 14 bases remaining between them. CDR3 sequence (DNA): TGTGCCATCAGATCGGACAAGGAGGGCAATCAGCCCCAGCATTTT. This translates into CAIRSDKEGNQPQHF.

This clonotype came up a few times. The chain joins TRBV6-2 or TRBV6-3 to TRBJ1-1; D unclear. The V gene lost 0 bases and the J gene lost 7 bases, with 9 bases spanning the gap. The CDR3 is made up of 13 amino acids. Germline V CDR1 and CDR2: MNHEY, SVGEGT. CDR3 in amino acids: CASSYSPLYEAFF. CDR3 DNA sequence: TGTGCCAGCAGTTACTCGCCTCTCTATGAAGCTTTCTTT.

This clonotype was found many times. The chain has TRBV7-3 and TRBJ1-1, with TRBD1 as a possible D gene (5 bases). The V and J ends lost 4 bases and 3 bases respectively, with 15 bases between them. From germline, CDR1 is SGHTA and CDR2 FQGTGA. CDR3 length: 15 amino acids. The CDR3 region has the DNA TGTGCCAGCAGCTCCACCCGGGACTCACACACTGAAGCTTTCTTT. It translates to CASSSTRDSHTEAFF.

This clonotype came up many times. The V call is TRBV11-2, the J call TRBJ1-6; D perhaps matches TRBD1 (5 bases). In germline, CDR1 is SGHAT, CDR2 FQNNGV. The CDR3 is 14 amino acids. The ends were cut back, 0 bases at V and 9 bases at J, with 9 bases in the middle. Here the CDR3 DNA reads TGTGCCAGCAGCTTAGATCGGGGGAGTTCACCCCTCCACTTT. As protein: CASSLDRGSSPLHF.

This clonotype was picked up many times. The chain employs TRBV29-1 and TRBJ1-1; D unresolved. Trimming cost V 7 bases and J 4 bases, with 16 bases left between them. CDR1 and CDR2 (germline): SQVTM, ANQGSEA. CDR3 length: 13 residues. The CDR3 DNA reads TGCAGCGCAACCGGACGGCCGGGCACTGAAGCTTTCTTT. Its protein is CSATGRPGTEAFF.

In regard to this clonotype: This sequence may be a read error, since a much larger clone differs from it by one base. This chain uses TRBV19 with TRBJ1-1, with D unclear. The V gene's germline CDR1 is LNHDA and CDR2 SQIVND (reference sequence). The CDR3 spans 12 residues. The chain's CDR3 is CVTWTGNTEAFF. CDR3 sequence (DNA): TGTGTCACCTGGACCGGGAACACTGAAGCTTTCTTT.

This sequence joins TRBV27 and TRBJ2-7, with 9 bases aligning to TRBD2. There are 16 residues in the CDR3. Per germline, CDR1 MNHEY and CDR2 SMNVEV (reference sequence). V was clipped by 3 bases and J by 5 bases; unmatched bases: 11. CDR3 sequence (DNA): TGTGCCAGCAGTTTTGCCCGTGGGCTAGCGGGGCACGAGCAGTACTTC. Residues: CASSFARGLAGHEQYF.